The rows below give T cell receptor beta chains drawn from one sample of a study of T cells in Graves' hyperthyroidism and ophthalmopathy. TCRdb re-analysed the multiplex PCR reads in MiXCR, keeping a single row per CDR3 protein. The data show approximately 380,000 distinct CDR3 sequences, with about 14% seen just once and under 30% held by the top ten. The sequenced sample was blood. These receptors were collected from a man between 45 and 60 years old with Graves' ophthalmopathy. CDR3s include the opening cysteine and the closing phenylalanine or tryptophan. The D gene is left open where the match is weak. Clone size is stated in some rows and not others, as once, few, many or a class when expanded.

CDR3aa: CASLPGQVFTGELFF
CDR3nt: TGTGCCAGCCTACCGGGGCAGGTCTTCACCGGGGAGCTGTTTTTT
j_gene: TRBJ2-2
d_gene: .
v_gene: TRBV12-3/TRBV12-4
abundance: many

CDR3aa: CASSLNSGGNQPRHF
CDR3nt: TGTGCCAGCAGTTTAAATTCAGGGGGCAATCAGCCCCGGCATTTT
j_gene: TRBJ1-5
d_gene: TRBD1
v_gene: TRBV12-3/TRBV12-4
abundance: .

CDR3aa: CASSLVDPRYNEQFF
CDR3nt: TGTGCCAGCAGCTTAGTTGACCCCCGCTACAATGAGCAGTTCTTC
j_gene: TRBJ2-1
d_gene: .
v_gene: TRBV11-2
abundance: many

CDR3aa: CAWSVLQGSNTGELFF
CDR3nt: TGTGCCTGGAGTGTACTACAGGGATCGAACACCGGGGAGCTGTTTTTT
j_gene: TRBJ2-2
d_gene: .
v_gene: TRBV30
abundance: many

CDR3aa: CATSIDGETQYF
CDR3nt: TGTGCCACCAGCATAGACGGGGAGACCCAGTACTTC
j_gene: TRBJ2-5
d_gene: .
v_gene: TRBV15
abundance: .

CDR3aa: CASSPQGNMADTQYF
CDR3nt: TGTGCCAGCAGTCCACAGGGGAATATGGCAGATACGCAGTATTTT
j_gene: TRBJ2-3
d_gene: TRBD1
v_gene: TRBV6-1
abundance: many

CDR3aa: CASTPEGVGYEQYF
CDR3nt: TGTGCCAGCACCCCCGAGGGGGTGGGATACGAGCAGTACTTC
j_gene: TRBJ2-7
d_gene: .
v_gene: TRBV12-3/TRBV12-4
abundance: .

CDR3aa: CASSESARGYYGYTF
CDR3nt: TGTGCCAGCAGTGAATCGGCCAGGGGTTACTATGGCTACACCTTC
j_gene: TRBJ1-2
d_gene: .
v_gene: TRBV25-1
abundance: many

CDR3aa: CASSQAFQGLAANEQFF
CDR3nt: TGTGCCAGCAGCCAAGCGTTTCAGGGGCTAGCGGCGAATGAGCAGTTCTTC
j_gene: TRBJ2-1
d_gene: .
v_gene: TRBV14
abundance: .

CDR3aa: CSVETWDTSPDTQYF
CDR3nt: TGCAGCGTTGAAACTTGGGACACCTCCCCAGATACGCAGTATTTT
j_gene: TRBJ2-3
d_gene: .
v_gene: TRBV29-1
abundance: many

CDR3aa: CASTNERTGSSYEQYF
CDR3nt: TGTGCCAGCACCAATGAGCGGACAGGGAGCTCCTACGAGCAGTACTTC
j_gene: TRBJ2-7
d_gene: TRBD1
v_gene: TRBV6-1
abundance: few

CDR3aa: CSASPVTGVGELFF
CDR3nt: TGCAGTGCTAGTCCGGTTACGGGGGTCGGGGAGCTGTTTTTT
j_gene: TRBJ2-2
d_gene: .
v_gene: TRBV20-1
abundance: many

CDR3aa: CASTSTPYLGAQYF
CDR3nt: TGCGCCAGCACCTCGACACCCTACCTGGGTGCGCAGTATTTT
j_gene: TRBJ2-3
d_gene: .
v_gene: TRBV10-2
abundance: few

CDR3aa: CAYQPLGRSQETQYF
CDR3nt: TGTGCCTACCAACCTCTTGGGCGGTCCCAAGAGACCCAGTACTTC
j_gene: TRBJ2-5
d_gene: .
v_gene: TRBV30
abundance: many

CDR3aa: CASRPAGGPTDTQYF
CDR3nt: TGCGCCAGCAGGCCAGCGGGAGGCCCCACAGATACGCAGTATTTT
j_gene: TRBJ2-3
d_gene: TRBD2
v_gene: TRBV5-1
abundance: .

CDR3aa: CASSEIVSGGKETQYF
CDR3nt: TGTGCCAGCAGTGAAATAGTATCAGGGGGGAAAGAGACCCAGTACTTC
j_gene: TRBJ2-5
d_gene: .
v_gene: TRBV6-1
abundance: many

CDR3aa: CASSVDGQKNTEAFF
CDR3nt: TGTGCCAGCAGCGTAGACGGACAGAAGAACACTGAAGCTTTCTTT
j_gene: TRBJ1-1
d_gene: .
v_gene: TRBV9
abundance: few

CDR3aa: CASSLVLAGLDNEQFF
CDR3nt: TGTGCCAGCAGCTTGGTCCTAGCGGGTCTTGACAATGAGCAGTTCTTC
j_gene: TRBJ2-1
d_gene: TRBD2
v_gene: TRBV5-4
abundance: few

CDR3aa: CASSLTEFGELFF
CDR3nt: TGTGCCAGCAGCCTGACAGAATTCGGGGAGCTGTTTTTT
j_gene: TRBJ2-2
d_gene: .
v_gene: TRBV7-9
abundance: .

CDR3aa: CASSNYRETTGELFF
CDR3nt: TGTGCCAGCAGCAATTACCGGGAGACCACCGGGGAGCTGTTTTTT
j_gene: TRBJ2-2
d_gene: .
v_gene: TRBV13
abundance: .

CDR3aa: CAWSSGQGAHEQYF
CDR3nt: TGTGCCTGGTCCTCGGGGCAGGGGGCCCACGAGCAGTACTTC
j_gene: TRBJ2-7
d_gene: TRBD1
v_gene: TRBV30
abundance: many

CDR3aa: CASGPGTEGYEQYF
CDR3nt: TGCGCCAGCGGCCCCGGGACAGAGGGTTACGAGCAGTACTTC
j_gene: TRBJ2-7
d_gene: TRBD1
v_gene: TRBV5-1
abundance: many

CDR3aa: CSVVGQGEETQYF
CDR3nt: TGCAGCGTTGTGGGACAGGGGGAAGAGACCCAGTACTTC
j_gene: TRBJ2-5
d_gene: TRBD1
v_gene: TRBV29-1
abundance: .

CDR3aa: CASTRVAGNNEQFF
CDR3nt: TGTGCCAGCACCCGGGTGGCGGGGAACAATGAGCAGTTCTTC
j_gene: TRBJ2-1
d_gene: .
v_gene: TRBV6-5
abundance: few

CDR3aa: CSASGYRGGNEQFF
CDR3nt: TGCAGTGCTAGCGGGTACAGGGGGGGTAATGAGCAGTTCTTC
j_gene: TRBJ2-1
d_gene: .
v_gene: TRBV20-1
abundance: many

CDR3aa: CASRPGTSRYNEQFF
CDR3nt: TGTGCCAGCAGACCCGGGACTAGCCGATACAATGAGCAGTTCTTC
j_gene: TRBJ2-1
d_gene: TRBD2
v_gene: TRBV6-1
abundance: many

CDR3aa: CATSAPGALAGQETQYF
CDR3nt: TGTGCCACCAGCGCACCAGGGGCCCTAGCGGGACAAGAGACCCAGTACTTC
j_gene: TRBJ2-5
d_gene: TRBD2
v_gene: TRBV24-1
abundance: few

CDR3aa: CASSQKTGREVPDTQYF
CDR3nt: TGCGCCAGCAGCCAAAAGACAGGACGCGAGGTCCCAGATACGCAGTATTTT
j_gene: TRBJ2-3
d_gene: .
v_gene: TRBV4-1
abundance: .

CDR3aa: CASRSGATYEQYF
CDR3nt: TGTGCCAGCAGGTCCGGGGCGACCTACGAGCAGTACTTC
j_gene: TRBJ2-7
d_gene: .
v_gene: TRBV2
abundance: many

CDR3aa: CASSPWTGTYGYTF
CDR3nt: TGTGCCAGCAGCCCATGGACAGGGACCTATGGCTACACCTTC
j_gene: TRBJ1-2
d_gene: TRBD1
v_gene: TRBV9
abundance: few

CDR3aa: CASSEAGTGAYEQYF
CDR3nt: TGTGCCAGCAGTGAAGCCGGGACAGGAGCCTACGAGCAGTACTTC
j_gene: TRBJ2-7
d_gene: TRBD1
v_gene: TRBV7-6
abundance: many

CDR3aa: CASSYFVSADTEAFF
CDR3nt: TGTGCCAGCAGTTATTTTGTTTCTGCGGACACTGAAGCTTTCTTT
j_gene: TRBJ1-1
d_gene: .
v_gene: TRBV6-5
abundance: once

CDR3aa: CASRDVPPDRAGQPQHF
CDR3nt: TGCGCCAGCAGGGACGTCCCCCCCGACAGGGCAGGACAGCCCCAGCATTTT
j_gene: TRBJ1-5
d_gene: TRBD1
v_gene: TRBV10-2
abundance: many

CDR3aa: CSVEDGPGRGQPQHF
CDR3nt: TGCAGCGTTGAAGACGGGCCAGGCCGCGGTCAGCCCCAGCATTTT
j_gene: TRBJ1-5
d_gene: .
v_gene: TRBV29-1
abundance: .

CDR3aa: CAWRAQGNTEAFF
CDR3nt: TGTGCCTGGAGGGCGCAGGGGAACACTGAAGCTTTCTTT
j_gene: TRBJ1-1
d_gene: .
v_gene: TRBV30
abundance: many